Listed below are T cell receptor beta chains from one sample, sequenced in a study of T-cell reconstitution after alpha-beta-depleted transplantation in children. TCRdb ran MiXCR on the PCR reads and lists one entry per CDR3 protein. The table records approximately 420,000 distinct CDR3 sequences, approximately 11% of them present only once. Specimen: PBMCs from the stem cell graft donor, collected from the stem cell graft. These receptor sequences come from a human donor who donated a stem cell graft to a child with acute myeloid leukemia. CDR3s include the opening cysteine and the closing phenylalanine or tryptophan. Clone size, where shown, is once, few, many, or a class for clones that have expanded.

j_gene: TRBJ2-6; v_gene: TRBV29-1; abundance: -; CDR3aa: CSAQGAGANVLTF
j_gene: TRBJ2-7; v_gene: TRBV20-1; abundance: -; CDR3aa: CSAGKLAGGYEQYF
j_gene: TRBJ2-2; v_gene: TRBV4-2; abundance: few; CDR3aa: CASSRLLAGGDTGELFF
j_gene: TRBJ2-5; v_gene: TRBV12-3/TRBV12-4; abundance: few; CDR3aa: CASSLGLAGGMKTQYF
j_gene: TRBJ2-5; v_gene: TRBV20-1; abundance: -; CDR3aa: CSATDILMETQYF
j_gene: TRBJ2-3; v_gene: TRBV7-8; abundance: -; CDR3aa: CASSFNSAGERTDTQYF
j_gene: TRBJ2-1; v_gene: TRBV25-1; abundance: few; CDR3aa: CASSDVLANEQFF
j_gene: TRBJ2-1; v_gene: TRBV5-6; abundance: -; CDR3aa: CASSLGWAGLNEQFF
j_gene: TRBJ2-1; v_gene: TRBV7-2; abundance: few; CDR3aa: CASSLEGLADNEQFF
j_gene: TRBJ2-5; v_gene: TRBV12-3/TRBV12-4; abundance: many; CDR3aa: CASSLAVRETQYF
j_gene: TRBJ2-3; v_gene: TRBV5-1; abundance: -; CDR3aa: CASSSATVGTDTQYF
j_gene: TRBJ2-2; v_gene: TRBV4-1; abundance: -; CDR3aa: CASNVREGNTGELFF
j_gene: TRBJ2-3; v_gene: TRBV6-5; abundance: -; CDR3aa: CASSYSQGGIGSQYF
j_gene: TRBJ2-1; v_gene: TRBV7-2; abundance: -; CDR3aa: CASSLFRDRAYNEQFF
j_gene: TRBJ2-1; v_gene: TRBV12-3/TRBV12-4; abundance: -; CDR3aa: CASRDTGQVTYNEQFF
j_gene: TRBJ2-2; v_gene: TRBV7-2; abundance: -; CDR3aa: CASNLYETGNTGELFF
j_gene: TRBJ2-5; v_gene: TRBV7-2; abundance: -; CDR3aa: CASSGPGTASQETQYF
j_gene: TRBJ2-2; v_gene: TRBV12-3/TRBV12-4; abundance: -; CDR3aa: CASSWSVLAPGMNTGELFF
j_gene: TRBJ1-2; v_gene: TRBV5-1; abundance: few; CDR3aa: CASRKDRDRGYTF
j_gene: TRBJ2-1; v_gene: TRBV27; abundance: many; CDR3aa: CASSPPGLAGYNEQFF
j_gene: TRBJ2-3; v_gene: TRBV6-2/TRBV6-3; abundance: -; CDR3aa: CASRYLVSDTQYF
j_gene: TRBJ2-2; v_gene: TRBV11-1; abundance: -; CDR3aa: CASNRDSTGELFF
j_gene: TRBJ2-3; v_gene: TRBV7-2; abundance: few; CDR3aa: CASTYGARRDTQYF
j_gene: TRBJ2-1; v_gene: TRBV20-1; abundance: many; CDR3aa: CSASQGQDNEQFF
j_gene: TRBJ2-5; v_gene: TRBV5-1; abundance: few; CDR3aa: CASSTPGQGQETQYF
j_gene: TRBJ2-7; v_gene: TRBV20-1; abundance: -; CDR3aa: CSAGTANSYEQYF
j_gene: TRBJ1-1; v_gene: TRBV11-2; abundance: few; CDR3aa: CASSLFGNLNTEAFF
j_gene: TRBJ1-2; v_gene: TRBV5-1; abundance: few; CDR3aa: CASSLSQRYYGYTF
j_gene: TRBJ2-5; v_gene: TRBV7-2; abundance: few; CDR3aa: CASSEQGQETQYF
j_gene: TRBJ2-5; v_gene: TRBV11-3; abundance: few; CDR3aa: CASSFRLAGKQETQYF
j_gene: TRBJ2-5; v_gene: TRBV27; abundance: -; CDR3aa: CASTRLGDETQYF
j_gene: TRBJ2-3; v_gene: TRBV5-4; abundance: many; CDR3aa: CASSLGGVDTQYF
j_gene: TRBJ2-2; v_gene: TRBV27; abundance: few; CDR3aa: CASTTWQVHTGELFF
j_gene: TRBJ1-2; v_gene: TRBV29-1; abundance: -; CDR3aa: CSVEGEGRGYGYTF
j_gene: TRBJ2-3; v_gene: TRBV5-8; abundance: -; CDR3aa: CASSLAKANLGPDTQYF
j_gene: TRBJ1-1; v_gene: TRBV18; abundance: few; CDR3aa: CASSPYDSLLTEAFF
j_gene: TRBJ2-3; v_gene: TRBV7-3; abundance: -; CDR3aa: CASSPGQGRTDTQYF
j_gene: TRBJ1-4; v_gene: TRBV6-2/TRBV6-3; abundance: -; CDR3aa: CASSYGGQVRGEKLFF
j_gene: TRBJ2-7; v_gene: TRBV5-1; abundance: many; CDR3aa: CASSPGLSSYEQYF
j_gene: TRBJ1-1; v_gene: TRBV20-1; abundance: many; CDR3aa: CSADDRAEAFF
j_gene: TRBJ2-2; v_gene: TRBV27; abundance: -; CDR3aa: CASSFVGVGTGELFF
j_gene: TRBJ2-3; v_gene: TRBV4-1; abundance: -; CDR3aa: CASSQEDRDTQYF
j_gene: TRBJ2-5; v_gene: TRBV28; abundance: many; CDR3aa: CASRAPGTNQETQYF
j_gene: TRBJ1-4; v_gene: TRBV29-1; abundance: few; CDR3aa: CSVEDPDRGREKLFF
j_gene: TRBJ2-2; v_gene: TRBV29-1; abundance: -; CDR3aa: CSVDRAGTGELFF
j_gene: TRBJ1-2; v_gene: TRBV29-1; abundance: many; CDR3aa: CSAQPVGTNYGYTF
j_gene: TRBJ2-7; v_gene: TRBV29-1; abundance: -; CDR3aa: CSVVLGSLSSYEQYF
j_gene: TRBJ1-1; v_gene: TRBV7-9; abundance: -; CDR3aa: CASSLRGDGAFF
j_gene: TRBJ1-6; v_gene: TRBV12-3/TRBV12-4; abundance: few; CDR3aa: CASSRDVGGSPLHF
j_gene: TRBJ1-5; v_gene: TRBV6-5; abundance: few; CDR3aa: CASSPTGTGGGDQPQHF
j_gene: TRBJ1-1; v_gene: TRBV7-2; abundance: many; CDR3aa: CASSLSGTGILNTEAFF
j_gene: TRBJ2-4; v_gene: TRBV7-2; abundance: -; CDR3aa: CASTPGNIQYF
j_gene: TRBJ1-5; v_gene: TRBV6-2/TRBV6-3; abundance: few; CDR3aa: CASTWAGSYQPQHF
j_gene: TRBJ2-7; v_gene: TRBV6-2/TRBV6-3; abundance: -; CDR3aa: CASSPRTGGGSYEQYF
j_gene: TRBJ1-2; v_gene: TRBV20-1; abundance: -; CDR3aa: CSRGGANYGYTF
j_gene: TRBJ1-1; v_gene: TRBV6-1; abundance: few; CDR3aa: CASSDYRGMAFF